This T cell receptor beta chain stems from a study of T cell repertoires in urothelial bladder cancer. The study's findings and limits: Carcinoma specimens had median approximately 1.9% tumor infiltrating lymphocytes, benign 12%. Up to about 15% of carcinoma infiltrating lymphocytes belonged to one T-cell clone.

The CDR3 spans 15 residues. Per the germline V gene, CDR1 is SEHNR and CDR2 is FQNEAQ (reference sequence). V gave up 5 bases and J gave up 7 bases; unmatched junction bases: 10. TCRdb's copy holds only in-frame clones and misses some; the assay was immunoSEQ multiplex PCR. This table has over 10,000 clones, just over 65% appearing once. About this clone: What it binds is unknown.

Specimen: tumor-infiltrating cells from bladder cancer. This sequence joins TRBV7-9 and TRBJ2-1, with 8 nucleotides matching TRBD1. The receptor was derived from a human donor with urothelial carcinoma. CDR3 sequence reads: CASSPRTGLINEQFF. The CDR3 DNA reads TGTGCCAGCAGCCCTCGGACAGGGCTGATAAATGAGCAGTTCTTC.